This is a list of T cell receptor beta chains from one sample in a study of control samples from healthy donors and cancer patients. Here immunoSEQ multiplex PCR was the method, and the copy in TCRdb shows in-frame clones only, minus some. The data contain 150,000 to 200,000 clones, 90% of them seen just once; the ten biggest clones take up approximately 1.4%. Material for sequencing was blood. Source of these receptors: a woman aged 50 to 60 in good health. Each CDR3 is given with its conserved first and last residue. Fields, in order: D gene, clone size, CDR3 length, V gene, J gene, CDR3 DNA, CDR3 protein. The D gene is left open where the match is weak. Expanded clones are given a class, and other clones once, few, many or no size at all.

d_call: TRBD2
clone_size: NA
cdr3_length: 19
v_call: TRBV10-3
j_call: TRBJ2-4
cdr3_nt: TGTGCCATCAGTGAGTCTTTGAATCGGGGGGAATTAGCCAAAAACATTCAGTACTTC
cdr3_aa: CAISESLNRGELAKNIQYF

d_call: NA
clone_size: NA
cdr3_length: 14
v_call: TRBV9
j_call: TRBJ2-5
cdr3_nt: TGTGCCAGCAGCGTTCACTTGTACCAAGAGACCCAGTACTTC
cdr3_aa: CASSVHLYQETQYF

d_call: TRBD1
clone_size: NA
cdr3_length: 14
v_call: TRBV7-2
j_call: TRBJ1-2
cdr3_nt: TGTGCCAGCGTGCCGGGACAGGGAAACTATGGCTACACCTTC
cdr3_aa: CASVPGQGNYGYTF

d_call: NA
clone_size: NA
cdr3_length: 12
v_call: TRBV6-5
j_call: TRBJ1-2
cdr3_nt: TGTGCCAGCCAACAGGGTTTCGGGGGCTACACCTTC
cdr3_aa: CASQQGFGGYTF

d_call: NA
clone_size: NA
cdr3_length: 12
v_call: TRBV6-5
j_call: TRBJ1-1
cdr3_nt: TGTGCCAGCAGTTACGGGACACTTGAAGCTTTCTTT
cdr3_aa: CASSYGTLEAFF

d_call: NA
clone_size: few
cdr3_length: 17
v_call: TRBV5-1
j_call: TRBJ1-4
cdr3_nt: TGCGCCAGCAGCTTATCAGGGATCGTAGGTGCTAATGAAAAACTGTTTTTT
cdr3_aa: CASSLSGIVGANEKLFF

d_call: NA
clone_size: NA
cdr3_length: 12
v_call: TRBV3-1/TRBV3-2
j_call: TRBJ1-5
cdr3_nt: TGTGCCAGCAGCAGGGTAAATCAGCCCCAGCATTTT
cdr3_aa: CASSRVNQPQHF

d_call: NA
clone_size: NA
cdr3_length: 13
v_call: TRBV30
j_call: TRBJ1-2
cdr3_nt: TGTGCCTGGAGTGTACTTCTGGGCTATGGCTACACCTTC
cdr3_aa: CAWSVLLGYGYTF

d_call: NA
clone_size: NA
cdr3_length: 13
v_call: TRBV29-1
j_call: TRBJ1-2
cdr3_nt: TGCAGCGCCGGAGGGGTGGCTCTTGAAGGCTACACCTTC
cdr3_aa: CSAGGVALEGYTF

d_call: TRBD1
clone_size: few
cdr3_length: 15
v_call: TRBV4-3
j_call: TRBJ1-2
cdr3_nt: TGCGCCAGCAGCCAAAAGGGGGTACAGGGGGGCGGCTACACCTTC
cdr3_aa: CASSQKGVQGGGYTF

d_call: NA
clone_size: once
cdr3_length: 14
v_call: TRBV6-5
j_call: TRBJ1-5
cdr3_nt: TGTGCCAGCAGCGCGATGGACAGCAATCAGCCCCAGCATTTT
cdr3_aa: CASSAMDSNQPQHF

d_call: NA
clone_size: NA
cdr3_length: 17
v_call: TRBV4-1
j_call: TRBJ2-5
cdr3_nt: TGCGCCAGCAGCCGGGTCCCGGGACAACGGTACCAAGAGACCCAGTACTTC
cdr3_aa: CASSRVPGQRYQETQYF

d_call: NA
clone_size: NA
cdr3_length: 14
v_call: TRBV6-6
j_call: TRBJ1-3
cdr3_nt: TGTGCCAGCAGTTACAGGGGGGATGGAAACACCATATATTTT
cdr3_aa: CASSYRGDGNTIYF

d_call: NA
clone_size: NA
cdr3_length: 17
v_call: TRBV5-5
j_call: TRBJ1-5
cdr3_nt: TGTGCCAGCAGTCAGGAGTTTCGGGGTAATAGCAATCAGCCCCAGCATTTT
cdr3_aa: CASSQEFRGNSNQPQHF

d_call: NA
clone_size: NA
cdr3_length: 13
v_call: TRBV19
j_call: TRBJ1-4
cdr3_nt: TGTGCCAGCCAGGGTACAACTAATGAAAAACTGTTTTTT
cdr3_aa: CASQGTTNEKLFF

d_call: NA
clone_size: once
cdr3_length: 15
v_call: TRBV5-5
j_call: TRBJ1-5
cdr3_nt: TGCGCCAGCAGCTTGCCAGAGGGGCCAAATCAGCCCCAGCATTTT
cdr3_aa: CASSLPEGPNQPQHF

d_call: TRBD1
clone_size: NA
cdr3_length: 17
v_call: TRBV15
j_call: TRBJ1-5
cdr3_nt: TGTGCCACCAGCAGTTTAAACAGGGGGAATTTCGGTCAGCCCCAGCATTTT
cdr3_aa: CATSSLNRGNFGQPQHF

d_call: TRBD1
clone_size: once
cdr3_length: 15
v_call: TRBV24-1
j_call: TRBJ2-7
cdr3_nt: TGTGCCACCAGTGATCCGGGACAGGGGGCCTACGAGCAGTACTTC
cdr3_aa: CATSDPGQGAYEQYF

d_call: NA
clone_size: NA
cdr3_length: 15
v_call: TRBV14
j_call: TRBJ2-7
cdr3_nt: TGTGCCAGCAGCCCGTGGGACTTGGGGTTCGACGAGCAGTACTTC
cdr3_aa: CASSPWDLGFDEQYF

d_call: NA
clone_size: NA
cdr3_length: 12
v_call: TRBV19
j_call: TRBJ2-5
cdr3_nt: TGTGCCAGTAGTATAGGAGGAGAGACCCAGTACTTC
cdr3_aa: CASSIGGETQYF

d_call: TRBD1
clone_size: few
cdr3_length: 15
v_call: TRBV28
j_call: TRBJ2-5
cdr3_nt: TGTGCCAGCAGTTTAGGGGACAGAGAGCAAGAGACCCAGTACTTC
cdr3_aa: CASSLGDREQETQYF

d_call: NA
clone_size: NA
cdr3_length: 12
v_call: TRBV30
j_call: TRBJ2-7
cdr3_nt: TGTGCCTGGAGCCCCCTAGGCTACGAGCAGTACTTC
cdr3_aa: CAWSPLGYEQYF

d_call: NA
clone_size: NA
cdr3_length: 15
v_call: TRBV7-2
j_call: TRBJ2-7
cdr3_nt: TGTGCCAGCAGCTCGCCACTGGGGGGCTCCTACGAGCAGTACTTC
cdr3_aa: CASSSPLGGSYEQYF

d_call: NA
clone_size: NA
cdr3_length: 16
v_call: TRBV28
j_call: TRBJ1-1
cdr3_nt: TGTGCCAGCAGTTTAAAGGGGATCCTTATGAACACTGAAGCTTTCTTT
cdr3_aa: CASSLKGILMNTEAFF

d_call: TRBD1
clone_size: once
cdr3_length: 15
v_call: TRBV2
j_call: TRBJ1-1
cdr3_nt: TGTGCCAGCAGTGAACAGGGGGCCCCGAACACTGAAGCTTTCTTT
cdr3_aa: CASSEQGAPNTEAFF

d_call: NA
clone_size: once
cdr3_length: 15
v_call: TRBV7-2
j_call: TRBJ1-5
cdr3_nt: TGTGCCAGCAGCTTAGGCAGCTATAGCAATCAGCCCCAGCATTTT
cdr3_aa: CASSLGSYSNQPQHF

d_call: NA
clone_size: NA
cdr3_length: 16
v_call: TRBV7-8
j_call: TRBJ1-2
cdr3_nt: TGTGCCAGCAGCTTAATGGACAGCGCAGGGGTCTATGGCTACACCTTC
cdr3_aa: CASSLMDSAGVYGYTF

d_call: NA
clone_size: NA
cdr3_length: 14
v_call: TRBV19
j_call: TRBJ1-5
cdr3_nt: TGTGCCACTAAGTACAGGTTCGGAAATCAGCCCCAGCATTTT
cdr3_aa: CATKYRFGNQPQHF

d_call: NA
clone_size: NA
cdr3_length: 13
v_call: TRBV4-3
j_call: TRBJ2-1
cdr3_nt: TGCGCCAGCAGCCAAGATCTCATAGATGAGCAGTTCTTC
cdr3_aa: CASSQDLIDEQFF

d_call: NA
clone_size: NA
cdr3_length: 16
v_call: TRBV6-5
j_call: TRBJ2-7
cdr3_nt: TGTGCCAGCAGTTACTCAGGTGTATTTAGCTCCTACGAGCAGTACTTC
cdr3_aa: CASSYSGVFSSYEQYF

d_call: NA
clone_size: NA
cdr3_length: 13
v_call: TRBV19
j_call: TRBJ1-4
cdr3_nt: TGTGCCAGTAGTAGGACGGTAAATGAAAAACTGTTTTTT
cdr3_aa: CASSRTVNEKLFF

d_call: TRBD2
clone_size: NA
cdr3_length: 17
v_call: TRBV7-2
j_call: TRBJ2-3
cdr3_nt: TGTGCCAGCAGCTTACGGCTAGCGGGGGGGGACACACGTACGCAGTATTTT
cdr3_aa: CASSLRLAGGDTRTQYF

d_call: TRBD2
clone_size: few
cdr3_length: 15
v_call: TRBV7-3
j_call: TRBJ2-3
cdr3_nt: TGTGCCAGCAGTCGAACTAGCGGGGGGGCAGATACGCAGTATTTT
cdr3_aa: CASSRTSGGADTQYF

d_call: NA
clone_size: NA
cdr3_length: 15
v_call: TRBV4-1
j_call: TRBJ1-5
cdr3_nt: TGCGCCAGCAGCCAAGATACGGGGTACCATCAGCCCCAGCATTTT
cdr3_aa: CASSQDTGYHQPQHF

d_call: NA
clone_size: NA
cdr3_length: 13
v_call: TRBV7-6
j_call: TRBJ1-4
cdr3_nt: TGTGCCAGCAGCTTTAGAGCTAATGAAAAACTGTTTTTT
cdr3_aa: CASSFRANEKLFF

d_call: NA
clone_size: NA
cdr3_length: 14
v_call: TRBV7-8
j_call: TRBJ2-1
cdr3_nt: TGTGCCAGCAGCTCGACGGGTTGGGGAATTGAGCAGTTCTTC
cdr3_aa: CASSSTGWGIEQFF

d_call: NA
clone_size: NA
cdr3_length: 15
v_call: TRBV5-1
j_call: TRBJ2-2
cdr3_nt: TGCGCCAGCACCACGAGGGCAGCTAACACCGGGGAGCTGTTTTTT
cdr3_aa: CASTTRAANTGELFF

d_call: TRBD2
clone_size: few
cdr3_length: 15
v_call: TRBV27
j_call: TRBJ2-2
cdr3_nt: TGTGCCAGCAGAGGACTAGGTGCGAACACCGGGGAGCTGTTTTTT
cdr3_aa: CASRGLGANTGELFF

d_call: NA
clone_size: NA
cdr3_length: 15
v_call: TRBV7-2
j_call: TRBJ2-7
cdr3_nt: TGTGCCAGCAGCGCTTCGTGGTGGGGTGTCTACGAGCAGTACTTC
cdr3_aa: CASSASWWGVYEQYF

d_call: NA
clone_size: NA
cdr3_length: 16
v_call: TRBV5-1
j_call: TRBJ1-3
cdr3_nt: TGCGCCAGCAGCTTGTCTACCGGAGTCTCTGGAAACACCATATATTTT
cdr3_aa: CASSLSTGVSGNTIYF

d_call: TRBD1
clone_size: once
cdr3_length: 14
v_call: TRBV11-3
j_call: TRBJ1-4
cdr3_nt: TGTGCCAGCAGCGCGACAGGGGCGGGCGAAAAACTGTTTTTT
cdr3_aa: CASSATGAGEKLFF

d_call: NA
clone_size: NA
cdr3_length: 16
v_call: TRBV3-1/TRBV3-2
j_call: TRBJ1-3
cdr3_nt: TGTGCCAGCAGCCAAGGGGTCCCCACGTTGGGAAACACCATATATTTT
cdr3_aa: CASSQGVPTLGNTIYF

d_call: TRBD2
clone_size: NA
cdr3_length: 17
v_call: TRBV7-9
j_call: TRBJ2-5
cdr3_nt: TGTGCCAGGCTAGGTAATAGCGGGATCCTGGTGAAGGAGACCCAGTACTTC
cdr3_aa: CARLGNSGILVKETQYF

d_call: TRBD1
clone_size: NA
cdr3_length: 13
v_call: TRBV29-1
j_call: TRBJ1-2
cdr3_nt: TGCAGCGTTGAACTAGGGGACAGGATAGGCTACACCTTC
cdr3_aa: CSVELGDRIGYTF

d_call: NA
clone_size: NA
cdr3_length: 13
v_call: TRBV4-3
j_call: TRBJ1-1
cdr3_nt: TGCGCCAGCAGCCAATTCACCTACACTGAAGCTTTCTTT
cdr3_aa: CASSQFTYTEAFF

d_call: NA
clone_size: NA
cdr3_length: 16
v_call: TRBV4-1
j_call: TRBJ1-2
cdr3_nt: TGCGCCAGCAGCCAAGTATACGAAGGAGGTAACTATGGCTACACCTTC
cdr3_aa: CASSQVYEGGNYGYTF

d_call: NA
clone_size: once
cdr3_length: 13
v_call: TRBV3-1/TRBV3-2
j_call: TRBJ1-1
cdr3_nt: TGTGCCAGCAGCCTAACGGCGGAGACTGAAGCTTTCTTT
cdr3_aa: CASSLTAETEAFF

d_call: NA
clone_size: NA
cdr3_length: 14
v_call: TRBV28
j_call: TRBJ2-3
cdr3_nt: TGTGCCAGCAGTTTCGCGGACGGATGGGATACGCAGTATTTT
cdr3_aa: CASSFADGWDTQYF

d_call: NA
clone_size: NA
cdr3_length: 12
v_call: TRBV6-5
j_call: TRBJ2-1
cdr3_nt: TGTGCCAGCACCGAGACCCTTAATGAGCAGTTCTTC
cdr3_aa: CASTETLNEQFF